The next 27 T cell receptor beta chains were all read from a single sample in a study of blood T cell repertoires in COVID-19 (TCRdb year 2020). Libraries were constructed by the immunoSEQ multiplex PCR assay. TCRdb took this table from immuneACCESS and kept in-frame rearrangements with V and J called. Such tables lack part of the clones; where checked against another copy, unresolved V genes explain under half of the gap, and the rest is unexplained. The sample has under 300,000 clones on record, about 88% of them singletons. Of the sample, approximately 2% is held by the ten largest clones. Sequencing used peripheral blood. Receptors originate from a woman in her thirties or forties who had recovered from COVID-19.

This clone came up a few times. The V and J genes are TRBV20-1 and TRBJ2-7; TRBD2 might be the D (6 bases). V was trimmed by 7 bases and J by 4 bases, leaving 11 bases between them. Germline CDR1 DFQATT, CDR2 SNEGSKA (reference sequence). CDR3 size: 11 residues. As DNA, the CDR3 is TGCAGTGGGTTGGGGGGTTACGAGCAGTACTTC. Residues: CSGLGGYEQYF.

To note about this clone: One end of the junction fails to match germline, which may point to a read error. The chain combines TRBV28 with TRBJ1-4; D gene ambiguous. CDR1 and CDR2 from the germline V gene are MDHEN and SYDVKM. The CDR3 has 17 residues. CDR3 amino acids: CASSLVGTPSTNERLFF. The CDR3 DNA follows: TGTGCCAGCAGTTTGGTTGGCACACCCTCAACTAATGAAAGACTGTTTTTT.

CDR3 nucleotide sequence: TGTGCCAGCAGAGTTCAAGGGGGCGCGGGTTCACCCCTCCACTTT. It yields the protein CASRVQGGAGSPLHF. The rearrangement uses TRBV6-5 and TRBJ1-6, with 7 positions matching TRBD1. The CDR3 spans 15 residues. The ends lost 6 bases at V and 9 bases at J; junction bases unmatched: 11. Germline CDR1 MNHEY, CDR2 SVGAGI.

With respect to this clone: Different DNA sequences within this sample yield the same CDR3. The chain combines TRBV6-5 with TRBJ2-5; D may be TRBD2 (6 bases). CDR3 size: 16 residues. The ends were cut back, 0 bases at V and 4 bases at J, with 15 bases in the middle. Germline CDR1 and CDR2: MNHEY and SVGAGI. Here the CDR3 DNA reads TGTGCCAGCAGTTACTCGAACCGGGGAGGTGGAGAGACCCAGTACTTC. Protein product: CASSYSNRGGGETQYF.

V usage is TRBV4-2 and J usage is TRBJ2-2; 10 nucleotides line up with TRBD1. V was clipped by 4 bases and J by 8 bases; unmatched bases: 10. The CDR3 has 16 residues. The germline V gene encodes CDR1 LGHNA and CDR2 YNFKEQ. The CDR3 sequence is CASSRGQGSVGGELFF. The CDR3 DNA is TGTGCCAGCAGCCGGGGACAGGGGTCGGTTGGGGGGGAGCTGTTTTTT.

The V and J genes are TRBV13 and TRBJ2-6; 11 bases line up with TRBD1. The germline V gene encodes CDR1 PRHDT and CDR2 FYEKMQ (reference sequence). The CDR3 consists of 18 residues. V lost 7 bases to trimming and J lost 1 base; unmatched junction nucleotides: 9. The CDR3 here is CASNPLGTGGSGANVLTF. The CDR3 DNA reads TGTGCCAGCAACCCCCTGGGGACAGGGGGATCTGGGGCCAACGTCCTGACTTTC.

This clone was found once. The V call is TRBV7-2, the J call TRBJ1-2; 12 nucleotides agree with TRBD1. The germline gives CDR1 SGHTA, CDR2 FQGNSA. The CDR3 is 16 residues long. After removal of 4 bases from V and 4 bases from J, the junction contained 7 bases not matched to a gene. In DNA, the CDR3 is TGTGCCAGCAGCTCGGGACAGGGGGCGCTTTTCTATGGCTACACCTTC. Its translation is CASSSGQGALFYGYTF. Based on the CDR3 plus reference TRBV7-2 and TRBJ1-2, the full variable domain is GAGVSQSPSNKVTEKGKDVELRCDPISGHTALYWYRQSLGQGLEFLIYFQGNSAPDKSGLPSDRFSAERTGGSVSTLTIQRTQQEDSAVYLCASSSGQGALFYGYTFGSGTRLTVV.

J is TRBJ2-4 and V is TRBV21-1; the D call TRBD2 from the table was never checked on the DNA. TRBV21-1 constitutes a pseudogene. The CDR3 extends over 16 amino acids. This CDR3 reads CASSKALIAAKNIQYF. Here the CDR3 DNA reads TGTGCCAGCAGCAAAGCGCTAATCGCGGCCAAAAACATTCAGTACTTC.

The chain couples TRBV2 to TRBJ1-6; D is ambiguous. The CDR3 is made up of 12 amino acids. The V end lost 7 bases, the J end lost 6 bases, and 7 bases lay between the germline ends. The V gene's germline CDR1 is SNHLY and CDR2 FYNNEI. This CDR3 reads CASKDFNSPLHF. DNA of the CDR3: TGTGCCAGCAAGGACTTTAATTCACCCCTCCACTTT.

The rearrangement joins TRBV7-2 to TRBJ2-1; 9 bases fit TRBD1. CDR1 is SGHTA, CDR2 FQGNSA, per germline. This CDR3 comprises 17 residues. V shed 6 bases and J 4 bases; nucleotides not matched to a gene: 13. The DNA for the CDR3 is TGTGCCAGCAGAATTAGTCCGGCGGGGACAGGGTACAATGAGCAGTTCTTC. It yields the protein CASRISPAGTGYNEQFF.

This clone was counted a single time. Other DNA sequences in this sample translate to the same CDR3. This chain uses TRBV7-9 with TRBJ2-5, with 9 bases matching TRBD1. The CDR3 runs 14 residues. J was trimmed by 5 bases and V by 4 bases; bases with no gene match: 5. CDR1 is SEHNR and CDR2 is FQNEAQ in the germline V gene (reference sequence). DNA for the CDR3: TGTGCCAGCAGCTCTACAGGGGGCTCGGAGACCCAGTACTTC. It encodes CASSSTGGSETQYF. The full variable domain, its missing parts supplied by reference TRBV7-9 and TRBJ2-5, is DTGVSQNPRHKITKRGQNVTFRCDPISEHNRLYWYRQTLGQGPEFLTYFQNEAQLEKSRLLSDRFSAERPKGSFSTLEIQRTEQGDSAMYLCASSSTGGSETQYFGPGTRLLVL.

This rearrangement joins TRBV6-1 to TRBJ2-3; TRBD2 agrees at 7 bases. The V gene end was trimmed by 2 bases and the J gene end by 6 bases; junction bases not matched to a gene: 5. CDR1 and CDR2 from the germline V gene are MNHNS and SASEGT. The CDR3 is 14 amino acids. The CDR3 DNA reads TGTGCCAGCAGTGAAATCCTAGCGGTGGATACGCAGTATTTT. Translating it yields CASSEILAVDTQYF.

V and J are TRBV24-1 and TRBJ1-2; tentatively, D is TRBD1 (6 bases). Germline values: CDR1 KGHDR, CDR2 SFDVKD. The CDR3 has 16 residues. The V and J ends lost 2 bases and 5 bases respectively, with 17 bases between them. The CDR3 region has the DNA TGTGCCACCAGTGATTGGGGGCAGGGAAAGGGGTATGGCTACACCTTC. This sequence encodes CATSDWGQGKGYGYTF.

The chain couples TRBV5-1 to TRBJ2-7, with D possibly matching TRBD1 (6 bases). Germline V gene data show CDR1 as SGHRS and CDR2 as YFSETQ. V lost 3 bases and J 3 bases, leaving 10 bases between the germline ends. This CDR3 region has 13 residues. The CDR3 loop is CASSSDRNYEQYF. The CDR3 region has the DNA TGCGCCAGCAGCTCAGACAGGAACTACGAGCAGTACTTC.

As for this clone: Other DNA sequences within the sample encode an identical CDR3. This chain joins TRBV19 and TRBJ2-7, with TRBD1 identical over 8 bases. The CDR3 totals 13 residues. The ends lost 3 bases at V and 3 bases at J; junction bases unmatched: 1. CDR1 and CDR2 (germline): LNHDA, SQIVND (reference sequence). CDR3 coding DNA: TGTGCCAGTAGTATCGGACAGGGCTACGAGCAGTACTTC. Translated: CASSIGQGYEQYF.

This rearrangement joins TRBV7-9 to TRBJ2-1; 8 bases are a match to TRBD2. The CDR3 runs 15 residues. Unmatched junction bases numbered 9, after V lost 3 bases and J lost 8 bases. Germline CDR1 and CDR2: SEHNR and FQNEAQ (reference sequence). The CDR3 DNA reads as TGTGCCAGCAGCTTGAGCGGGAGTAGGGAGGATGAGCAGTTCTTC. Encoded protein: CASSLSGSREDEQFF.

J is TRBJ1-5 and V is TRBV3-1 (or the pseudogene TRBV3-2); a possible D gene is TRBD1 (5 bases). The CDR3 spans 15 residues. Germline V gene sequence: CDR1 LGHDT, CDR2 YNNKEL (reference sequence). V gave up 2 bases and J gave up 3 bases, with 11 bases separating them. DNA of the CDR3: TGTGCCAGCAGCCAATCGTCGACAGTCAATCAGCCCCAGCATTTT. This gives the protein CASSQSSTVNQPQHF.

Here the CDR3 DNA reads TGTGCCAGCAGCCGTCGGGAATTTGGCTACACCTTC. Amino acid sequence: CASSRREFGYTF. The chain is built from TRBV7-2 and TRBJ1-2; no firm D call. CDR1 is SGHTA, CDR2 FQGNSA, per germline. This CDR3 region has 12 residues. Trimming left V 5 bases short and J 7 bases short, with 11 bases between.

The chain has TRBV24-1 and TRBJ2-5; unclear D gene. V was cut by 5 bases and J by 3 bases, with 6 bases left in between. The CDR3 totals 12 residues. The V gene's germline CDR1 is KGHDR and CDR2 SFDVKD. Here the CDR3 reads CATSVTEETQYF. CDR3 DNA sequence: TGTGCCACCAGTGTCACAGAAGAGACCCAGTACTTC.

The rearrangement links TRBV29-1 to TRBJ2-7; 8 bases map to TRBD1. CDR1 SQVTM and CDR2 ANQGSEA come from the germline V gene. Unmatched junction bases numbered 6, after V lost 7 bases and J lost 1 base. CDR3 length: 13 amino acids. CDR3 DNA sequence: TGCAGCGCGCGAACAGGGGGGTCCTACGAGCAGTACTTC. Amino acids: CSARTGGSYEQYF.

This chain uses TRBV11-3 with TRBJ2-4; D may be TRBD1 (5 bases). The germline gives CDR1 SGHNT, CDR2 YENEEA. V lost 5 bases to trimming and J lost 0 bases, with 20 bases between them. The CDR3 is 18 amino acids. CDR3 DNA sequence: TGTGCCAGCAGCCAACCCACGCAGGGTGCGCTAGCCAAAAACATTCAGTACTTC. Translation: CASSQPTQGALAKNIQYF.

The chain uses TRBV3-1 (or the pseudogene TRBV3-2) and TRBJ2-1; D gene ambiguous. The germline V and J ends were trimmed by 0 bases and 6 bases, with 18 bases remaining between them. CDR1 and CDR2 (germline): LGHDT, YNNKEL (reference sequence). The CDR3 is made up of 17 amino acids. DNA of the CDR3: TGTGCCAGCAGCCAAGATAGAGAGACTCTCCCCCGCAATGAGCAGTTCTTC. This sequence encodes CASSQDRETLPRNEQFF.

The chain recombines TRBV5-8 with TRBJ1-4, with a tentative D call TRBD1 (6 bases). The V end was cut by 0 bases, the J end by 0 bases, with 12 bases between. Germline V gene lookup returns CDR1 SGHTS and CDR2 YDEGEE. The CDR3 has 17 residues. CDR3 nucleotides: TGTGCCAGCAGCTTGGAGTGGACAGCGACAACTAATGAAAAACTGTTTTTT. Its translation is CASSLEWTATTNEKLFF.

V usage is TRBV12-3 or TRBV12-4 and J usage is TRBJ1-4, with unresolved D. The V end was cut by 6 bases, the J end by 8 bases, with 13 bases between. The CDR3 contains 13 residues. The CDR3 is CASSHRPTEKLFF. The DNA for the CDR3 is TGTGCCAGCAGCCACCGTCCGACAGAAAAACTGTTTTTT.

CDR3 coding DNA: TGTGCCAGCAGCGGGGCTAGCGGGGGTCACCCATCCTACAATGAGCAGTTCTTC. Its protein product is CASSGASGGHPSYNEQFF. The chain is built from TRBV2 and TRBJ2-1; TRBD2 matches 10 bases. The CDR3 runs 18 residues. Trimming removed 6 bases from V and 1 base from J; junction bases left unmatched: 12. CDR1 and CDR2 (germline): SNHLY, FYNNEI.

The chain is built from TRBV6-6 and TRBJ2-5; weak D call: TRBD1 (5 bases). This CDR3 comprises 13 residues. Germline V gene lookup returns CDR1 MNHNY and CDR2 SVGAGI (reference sequence). Trimming stripped 8 bases from V and 2 bases from J, with 12 bases between. In nucleotides, the CDR3 is TGTGCCAGCCTTGGACAAAAACAAGAGACCCAGTACTTC. This gives the protein CASLGQKQETQYF.

The gene calls are TRBV19 and TRBJ2-7; 7 bases align to TRBD2. This CDR3 is 13 amino acids long. V shed 10 bases and J 3 bases; nucleotides not matched to a gene: 9. Germline loops: CDR1 LNHDA, CDR2 SQIVND (reference sequence). CDR3 sequence (DNA): TGTGCCACCGGGGGGACGCATATCTACGAGCAGTACTTC. Amino acids: CATGGTHIYEQYF.